Below, 22 T cell receptor beta chains from the same sample are listed, as sequenced in a study of OX40 agonist ivuxolimab in advanced cancers. Generated by immunoSEQ multiplex PCR, the TCRdb table keeps only in-frame clones and is missing some. Among tens of thousands of clones listed, roughly 90% were seen once. The specimen was CD4+ or CD8+ T cells sorted from blood, collected in a trial of the OX40 agonist ivuxolimab. Source of these receptors: an adult with an advanced solid tumor such as melanoma, head and neck, liver or kidney cancer.

V is TRBV19 and J is TRBJ2-3, with TRBD2 as a possible D gene (6 bases). The germline CDR1 and CDR2 sequences are LNHDA and SQIVND (reference sequence). Trimming cost V 6 bases and J 1 base, with 17 bases left between them. The CDR3 loop spans 16 amino acids. CDR3 sequence: CASSETRLWGTDTQYF. The CDR3 DNA reads as TGTGCCAGTAGCGAGACTAGGCTTTGGGGCACAGATACGCAGTATTTT.

The rearrangement links TRBV7-9 to TRBJ2-1; D perhaps matches TRBD2 (5 bases). Between the trimmed V and J ends, which lost 5 bases and 8 bases, there was a span of 13 bases. Germline V lookup: CDR1 SEHNR, CDR2 FQNEAQ (reference sequence). This CDR3 spans 13 amino acids. The CDR3 DNA reads TGTGCCAGCAGCCTTCGTACGAGGGATGAGCAGTTCTTC. Its translation: CASSLRTRDEQFF.

The chain recombines TRBV7-9 with TRBJ1-4, with D maybe TRBD1 (5 bases). Trimming stripped 0 bases from V and 0 bases from J, with 8 bases between. Germline assignment: CDR1 SEHNR and CDR2 FQNEAQ (reference sequence). The length of the CDR3 is 16 residues. CDR3 residues: CASSLAQGTTNEKLFF. CDR3 DNA: TGTGCCAGCAGCTTAGCGCAGGGTACAACTAATGAAAAACTGTTTTTT. The full variable domain, rest sourced from reference TRBV7-9 and TRBJ1-4, is DTGVSQNPRHKITKRGQNVTFRCDPISEHNRLYWYRQTLGQGPEFLTYFQNEAQLEKSRLLSDRFSAERPKGSFSTLEIQRTEQGDSAMYLCASSLAQGTTNEKLFFGSGTQLSVL.

The chain recombines TRBV10-3 with TRBJ2-4, with D unresolved. CDR1 is ENHRY, CDR2 SYGVKD, per germline. Trimming left V 3 bases short and J 0 bases short, with 6 bases between. CDR3 size: 14 residues. The CDR3 here is CAISENIAKNIQYF. Written as DNA, the CDR3 is TGTGCCATCAGTGAAAATATAGCCAAAAACATTCAGTACTTC.

The chain links TRBV6-5 to TRBJ2-5, with 11 bases matching TRBD1. From germline, CDR1 is MNHEY and CDR2 SVGAGI. The CDR3 contains 15 residues. The trim removed 5 bases at V and 4 bases at J, leaving 6 bases unmatched. CDR3: CASSPPGQGGETQYF. The CDR3 nucleotides read TGTGCCAGCAGTCCTCCGGGACAGGGGGGAGAGACCCAGTACTTC.

V is TRBV5-1 and J is TRBJ2-7; D is uncertain. Germline V lookup: CDR1 SGHRS, CDR2 YFSETQ. The CDR3 is 15 amino acids. V was cut by 0 bases and J by 2 bases, with 12 bases left in between. The CDR3 loop is CASSLVEGQPYEQYF. CDR3 nucleotides: TGCGCCAGCAGCTTGGTAGAAGGGCAGCCCTACGAGCAGTACTTC.

This rearrangement joins TRBV5-1 to TRBJ2-1; D assignment may be TRBD1 or TRBD2 (5 bases each). Germline values: CDR1 SGHRS, CDR2 YFSETQ. The CDR3 extends over 15 amino acids. Trimming removed 0 bases from V and 2 bases from J, with 9 bases in between. CDR3 amino acids: CASSLVGEPYNEQFF. CDR3 in DNA: TGCGCCAGCAGCTTGGTGGGGGAACCCTACAATGAGCAGTTCTTC.

This chain joins TRBV18 and TRBJ2-1; D call uncertain. The CDR3 has 14 amino acids. Germline V gene sequence: CDR1 KGHSH, CDR2 LQKENI. Trimming took off 5 bases at V and 6 bases at J, with 14 bases between the two ends. The CDR3 nucleotides are TGTGCCAGCTCATTTAGTGGCTTTAGCAATGAGCAGTTCTTC. Translation: CASSFSGFSNEQFF.

The chain is built from TRBV27 and TRBJ2-3; 11 nucleotides match TRBD2. CDR1 is MNHEY and CDR2 is SMNVEV in the germline V gene (reference sequence). This CDR3 is built from 16 residues. V was clipped by 5 bases and J by 6 bases; unmatched bases: 10. CDR3 DNA: TGTGCCAGCAGTAAACTAGCGGGGGCCCTTGGGGATACGCAGTATTTT. It is translated as CASSKLAGALGDTQYF.

The CDR3 DNA reads as TGTGCCAGCAGTGACCACGGGGTAGCCACGAACACCGGGGAGCTGTTTTTT. Encoded protein: CASSDHGVATNTGELFF. V gene TRBV6-4 combines with J gene TRBJ2-2, with D maybe TRBD2 (5 bases). This CDR3 has 17 amino acids. V shed 2 bases and J shed 0 bases, with 13 bases lying between them. The germline gives CDR1 MRHNA, CDR2 SNTAGT.

The chain combines TRBV29-1 with TRBJ2-2; the match to TRBD1 covers 10 bases. The ends lost 4 bases at V and 5 bases at J; junction bases unmatched: 13. The CDR3 is 17 residues long. Per germline, CDR1 SQVTM and CDR2 ANQGSEA. The CDR3 is CSVGGFGTGVRTGELFF. DNA for the CDR3: TGCAGCGTTGGGGGATTCGGGACAGGGGTTAGGACCGGGGAGCTGTTTTTT.

The J gene is TRBJ2-5, the V gene TRBV9; 7 positions agree with TRBD2. This CDR3 spans 17 amino acids. V trimming: 5 bases; J trimming: 1 base; junction bases outside the gene matches: 14. Germline CDR1 reads SGDLS; CDR2 reads YYNGEE. CDR3 nucleotide sequence: TGTGCCAGCAGTGGCCCCCCACCGGGACTACCCCAAGAGACCCAGTACTTC. Its translation is CASSGPPPGLPQETQYF.

The chain has TRBV7-8 and TRBJ1-2; D gene uncertain. The length of the CDR3 is 13 residues. Trimming shortened V by 1 base and J by 4 bases, and 7 bases separated the two germline ends. CDR1 SGHVS and CDR2 FQNEAQ come from the germline V gene. The CDR3 loop is CASSLGLSYGYTF. DNA for the CDR3: TGTGCCAGCAGCTTAGGCCTGAGCTATGGCTACACCTTC.

V usage is TRBV15 and J usage is TRBJ1-2; TRBD1 matches 7 bases. CDR1 is LNHNV, CDR2 YYDKDF, per germline (reference sequence). Trimming cost V 1 base and J 4 bases; bases outside gene matches: 6. There are 15 residues in the CDR3. The CDR3 region has the DNA TGTGCCACCAGCAGAGTAGGGGGCGAGGGCTATGGCTACACCTTC. Encoded protein: CATSRVGGEGYGYTF.

This clone occurred once. The chain has TRBV27 and TRBJ2-7; D is perhaps TRBD1 (6 bases). Germline V gene sequence: CDR1 MNHEY, CDR2 SMNVEV (reference sequence). CDR3 length: 18 amino acids. The germline V and J ends were trimmed by 1 base and 3 bases, with 22 bases remaining between them. CDR3: CASSLYPPGQTGRYEQYF. For the CDR3, the DNA is TGTGCCAGCAGTTTATACCCACCCGGACAGACGGGTCGCTACGAGCAGTACTTC.

The chain employs TRBV2 and TRBJ1-1, with D hard to call. The CDR3 contains 13 residues. CDR1 is SNHLY and CDR2 is FYNNEI in the germline V gene. Between the trimmed V and J ends, which lost 7 bases and 1 base, there was a span of 10 bases. CDR3 nucleotides: TGTGCCAGCACCCCACCCCCGAACACTGAAGCTTTCTTT. It specifies CASTPPPNTEAFF. The whole variable domain, filled in from reference TRBV2 and TRBJ1-1, reads EPEVTQTPSHQVTQMGQEVILRCVPISNHLYFYWYRQILGQKVEFLVSFYNNEISEKSEIFDDQFSVERPDGSNFTLKIRSTKLEDSAMYFCASTPPPNTEAFFGQGTRLTVV.

The V call is TRBV7-2, the J call TRBJ1-4; weak D call: TRBD1 (5 bases). Germline V gene sequence: CDR1 SGHTA, CDR2 FQGNSA. The V end was cut by 3 bases, the J end by 10 bases, with 12 bases between. The CDR3 extends over 13 amino acids. CDR3 loop: CASSLDLQGKLFF. CDR3 coding DNA: TGTGCCAGCAGCTTGGACCTCCAGGGAAAACTGTTTTTT.

This rearrangement joins TRBV27 to TRBJ1-5, with 9 bases that match TRBD1. The CDR3 is 15 amino acids. CDR1 is MNHEY and CDR2 is SMNVEV in the germline V gene (reference sequence). V was clipped by 6 bases and J by 2 bases; unmatched bases: 5. The CDR3 here is CASSRDRDGNQPQHF. CDR3 DNA sequence: TGTGCCAGCAGCAGGGACAGGGACGGCAATCAGCCCCAGCATTTT.

V and J are TRBV5-1 and TRBJ2-5, with D uncertain. V gave up 0 bases and J gave up 1 base, with 13 bases separating them. The length of the CDR3 is 16 residues. The V gene's germline CDR1 is SGHRS and CDR2 YFSETQ. The CDR3 here is CASSLEGGGFQETQYF. For the CDR3, the DNA is TGCGCCAGCAGCTTGGAGGGTGGCGGATTCCAAGAGACCCAGTACTTC.

The CDR3 reads CASFSGGHNEQFF. As DNA, the CDR3 is TGTGCCAGTTTTAGCGGGGGGCACAATGAGCAGTTCTTC. This chain links TRBV5-4 with TRBJ2-1; 10 bases agree with TRBD2. J was trimmed by 5 bases and V by 8 bases; bases with no gene match: 4. CDR1 SGHNT and CDR2 YYREEE come from the germline V gene (reference sequence). The CDR3 loop spans 13 amino acids.

The chain combines TRBV29-1 with TRBJ2-2, with TRBD2 matching 11 bases. CDR3 length: 18 amino acids. After removal of 3 bases from V and 5 bases from J, the junction contained 14 bases not matched to a gene. Germline assignment: CDR1 SQVTM and CDR2 ANQGSEA. CDR3: CSVETGGRLAGRTGELFF. CDR3 bases: TGCAGCGTTGAGACAGGGGGGCGACTAGCGGGGCGAACCGGGGAGCTGTTTTTT.

The J gene is TRBJ2-2, the V gene TRBV5-1; D could derive from TRBD1 or TRBD2 (6 bases each). V shed 3 bases and J shed 5 bases, with 11 bases lying between them. CDR3 length: 14 amino acids. The germline gives CDR1 SGHRS, CDR2 YFSETQ. For the CDR3, the DNA is TGCGCCAGCAGCTGGGGGGCGTCGACCGGGGAGCTGTTTTTT. It specifies CASSWGASTGELFF.